Listed here are 20 T cell receptor beta chains from one sample, sequenced in a study of T cells in tuberculosis. Sequencing was performed with immunoSEQ multiplex PCR; in TCRdb, only in-frame clones are kept and a portion is missing. The sample lists over 25,000 clones, roughly 94% seen once, with approximately 6.8% in the top ten. The time point denotes: new active TB diagnosis, blood taken before or within 7 days of starting treatment. The source material was PBMCs, sampled at tuberculosis diagnosis. Receptors were obtained from an adult with tuberculosis.

This chain joins TRBV30 and TRBJ1-5; D is possibly TRBD1 (5 bases). Trimming stripped 5 bases from V and 0 bases from J, with 11 bases between. Germline V gives CDR1 GTSNPN, CDR2 SVGIG (reference sequence). This CDR3 comprises 14 residues. For the CDR3, the DNA is TGTGCCTGGTGGGGAGGGGATAGCAATCAGCCCCAGCATTTT. Amino acids: CAWWGGDSNQPQHF.

CDR3 residues: CASSSRASISYEQYF. The CDR3, as DNA: TGTGCCAGCAGCTCAAGGGCTAGCATCTCCTACGAGCAGTACTTC. This sequence joins TRBV13 and TRBJ2-7, with D perhaps matching TRBD2 (5 bases). The CDR3 spans 15 residues. V gave up 4 bases and J gave up 0 bases, with 13 bases separating them. Germline CDR1 is PRHDT and CDR2 is FYEKMQ (reference sequence).

The chain joins TRBV5-1 to TRBJ2-5; 7 bases agree with TRBD2. Germline V lookup: CDR1 SGHRS, CDR2 YFSETQ. CDR3 length: 13 amino acids. Trimming took 5 bases from V and 2 from J; bases not matched to a gene: 3. The CDR3 loop is CASSPSGQETQYF. For the CDR3, the DNA is TGCGCCAGCAGTCCTAGCGGACAAGAGACCCAGTACTTC.

The V and J genes are TRBV30 and TRBJ1-1, with 8 nucleotides matching TRBD1. V dropped 3 bases and J dropped 4; count of bases not matched to a gene: 4. Germline-derived CDR1 and CDR2 are GTSNPN and SVGIG (reference sequence). The CDR3 is made up of 13 amino acids. The CDR3 reads CAWSTTGVTEAFF. The CDR3 DNA reads TGTGCCTGGAGCACGACAGGGGTCACTGAAGCTTTCTTT.

Concerning this clone itself: One end of the junction does not line up with germline, which may come from a read error. V gene TRBV20-1 combines with J gene TRBJ1-1, with 8 positions matching TRBD1. CDR1 and CDR2 (germline): DFQATT, SNEGSKA (reference sequence). There are 11 residues in the CDR3. This chain's CDR3 is CSARGTGEAFF. The CDR3 DNA reads TGCAGTGCCAGAGGGACAGGTGAAGCTTTCTTT.

This chain uses TRBV9 with TRBJ2-1, with TRBD2 matching over 9 bases. The CDR3 is 16 residues long. J was trimmed by 7 bases and V by 3 bases; bases with no gene match: 11. Germline V gene sequence: CDR1 SGDLS, CDR2 YYNGEE. The CDR3, as DNA: TGTGCCAGCAGCGCCTTTCTAGCGGGGCTTAGGAATGAGCAGTTCTTC. Its protein product is CASSAFLAGLRNEQFF.

The chain links TRBV5-1 to TRBJ2-1; D gene ambiguous. Between the trimmed V and J ends, which lost 0 bases and 10 bases, there was a span of 8 bases. The CDR3 is 12 residues long. Germline V gene lookup returns CDR1 SGHRS and CDR2 YFSETQ. CDR3 protein: CASSLELSEQFF. For the CDR3, the DNA is TGCGCCAGCAGCTTGGAACTGTCAGAGCAGTTCTTC. The whole variable domain, remainder taken from reference TRBV5-1 and TRBJ2-1, is KAGVTQTPRYLIKTRGQQVTLSCSPISGHRSVSWYQQTPGQGLQFLFEYFSETQRNKGNFPGRFSGRQFSNSRSEMNVSTLELGDSALYLCASSLELSEQFFGPGTRLTVL.

This clone occurred once. V is TRBV18 and J is TRBJ1-2; TRBD1 matches 12 bases. The CDR3 contains 14 residues. Germline values: CDR1 KGHSH, CDR2 LQKENI. With V trimmed by 5 bases and J by 6 bases, 4 bases remained unmatched. The CDR3 loop reads CASSSGQGADGYTF. For the CDR3, the DNA is TGTGCCAGCTCATCGGGACAGGGGGCAGATGGCTACACCTTC.

The chain recombines TRBV15 with TRBJ1-5; D gene ambiguous. The CDR3 length is 17 residues. Trimming took off 4 bases at V and 0 bases at J, with 16 bases between the two ends. The germline V gene has CDR1 LNHNV and CDR2 YYDKDF (reference sequence). The CDR3 loop reads CATSTLPGGNSNQPQHF. Here the CDR3 DNA reads TGTGCCACCAGCACTCTCCCCGGAGGTAATAGCAATCAGCCCCAGCATTTT.

The gene calls are TRBV5-1 and TRBJ1-5, with 8 bases identical to TRBD1. Germline CDR1 and CDR2: SGHRS and YFSETQ. This CDR3 has 13 amino acids. With V trimmed by 5 bases and J by 7 bases, 5 bases remained unmatched. The CDR3 is CASSSTGEQPQHF. CDR3 nucleotides: TGCGCCAGCAGTTCGACAGGGGAGCAGCCCCAGCATTTT.

CDR3 sequence: CAWSVGTSGGIGYTF. The CDR3 DNA follows: TGTGCCTGGAGTGTTGGGACATCGGGAGGTATAGGCTACACCTTC. The chain is built from TRBV30 and TRBJ1-2; TRBD1 might be the D (6 bases). V lost 0 bases to trimming and J lost 8 bases, with 19 bases between them. Germline values: CDR1 GTSNPN, CDR2 SVGIG (reference sequence). The CDR3 has 15 amino acids. Using reference TRBV30 and TRBJ1-2 for the parts outside the CDR3, the full variable domain is SQTIHQWPATLVQPVGSPLSLECTVEGTSNPNLYWYRQAAGRGLQLLFYSVGIGQISSEVPQNLSASRPQDRQFILSSKKLLLSDSGFYLCAWSVGTSGGIGYTFGSGTRLTVV.

The gene calls are TRBV6-5 and TRBJ1-4; D gene unclear. The CDR3 has 14 amino acids. Germline CDR1 is MNHEY and CDR2 is SVGAGI. V lost 6 bases and J lost 0, with 8 bases in between. The CDR3 reads CASRRSATNEKLFF. CDR3 nucleotide sequence: TGTGCCAGCAGGCGGTCCGCAACTAATGAAAAACTGTTTTTT.

J is TRBJ2-7 and V is TRBV5-4; TRBD1 matches 9 bases. This CDR3 is built from 15 residues. Germline CDR1 reads SGHNT; CDR2 reads YYREEE (reference sequence). Unmatched junction bases numbered 6, after V lost 3 bases and J lost 2 bases. This CDR3 is CASSSGQGATYEQYF. Written as DNA, the CDR3 is TGTGCCAGCAGCTCGGGACAGGGTGCTACCTACGAGCAGTACTTC.

J is TRBJ2-7 and V is TRBV5-6; D perhaps matches TRBD2 (7 bases). Germline assignment: CDR1 SGHDT and CDR2 YYEEEE. The V end was cut by 4 bases, the J end by 1 base, with 18 bases between. CDR3 length equals 16 residues. The CDR3 DNA reads TGTGCCAGCAGCCCGGGGGGCGGGATAGCGTCCTACGAGCAGTACTTC. Residues: CASSPGGGIASYEQYF.

This clone was seen a handful of times. V is TRBV6-4 and J is TRBJ1-5, with 8 bases identical to TRBD1. Germline CDR1 MRHNA, CDR2 SNTAGT. J was trimmed by 2 bases and V by 6 bases; bases with no gene match: 9. The CDR3 covers 16 residues. The CDR3 is CASRRTGILGNQPQHF. The CDR3 bases are TGTGCCAGCAGGCGGACAGGGATCCTCGGCAATCAGCCCCAGCATTTT.

The rearrangement uses TRBV28 and TRBJ2-3; possible D gene TRBD2, 5 bases. Trimming shortened V by 0 bases and J by 0 bases, and 10 bases separated the two germline ends. This CDR3 comprises 16 residues. Germline loops: CDR1 MDHEN, CDR2 SYDVKM. Here the CDR3 reads CASSLWTPGSTDTQYF. In DNA, the CDR3 is TGTGCCAGCAGTTTATGGACCCCGGGGAGCACAGATACGCAGTATTTT.

The J gene is TRBJ2-1, the V gene TRBV4-3; 8 bases map to TRBD2. CDR3 length: 15 amino acids. Germline CDR1 is LGHNA and CDR2 is YSLEER. Trimming cost V 4 bases and J 6 bases; bases outside gene matches: 8. CDR3 loop: CASSRLLAGSNEQFF. CDR3 coding DNA: TGCGCCAGCAGCCGGTTGCTAGCGGGTTCCAATGAGCAGTTCTTC.

The J gene is TRBJ2-7, the V gene TRBV5-6, with D possibly matching TRBD2 (6 bases). V was clipped by 3 bases and J by 0 bases, with 16 bases between them. The CDR3 is made up of 16 amino acids. Germline V gene sequence: CDR1 SGHDT, CDR2 YYEEEE. This CDR3 is CASSWIGSGLSYEQYF. The DNA for the CDR3 is TGTGCCAGCAGCTGGATTGGTAGCGGACTCTCCTACGAGCAGTACTTC.

The chain employs TRBV2 and TRBJ2-1; 8 bases agree with TRBD1. Germline V gene data show CDR1 as SNHLY and CDR2 as FYNNEI. Trimming took 5 bases from V and 8 from J; bases not matched to a gene: 8. The CDR3 spans 14 residues. CDR3 DNA sequence: TGTGCCAGCAGTTCTAACAGGGGGAGTGATGAGCAGTTCTTC. It is translated as CASSSNRGSDEQFF.

The chain recombines TRBV6-5 with TRBJ1-6; 9 bases match TRBD1. V was clipped by 6 bases and J by 13 bases; unmatched bases: 13. The CDR3 has 15 amino acids. The germline CDR1 and CDR2 sequences are MNHEY and SVGAGI. The DNA for the CDR3 is TGTGCCAGCAGACCTCCGGGACAGGGATATCCCCCCCTCCACTTT. It yields the protein CASRPPGQGYPPLHF.